The next 11 T cell receptor beta chains were all read from a single sample in a study of T-cell memory formation after mild COVID-19 (TCRdb year 2021). The protocol used for the library was 5' RACE. Instrument on record: Illumina NovaSeq 6000. In TCRdb, the public reads were trimmed at Q25 with fastp and aligned with MiXCR, with productive beta chains retained. When rows share a CDR3 protein, they turn into one entry using the most common DNA and genes. Recorded for this sample are about 130,000 distinct CDR3 sequences; 15% to 20% of them occurred a single time. The ten largest clones add up to roughly 13% of the sample. Material: PBMCs or a T cell subset sorted from them (not recorded which). These receptors originate from an adult woman who had mild COVID-19 (a few samples of this study predate the infection). The sample titles of this study are shuffled in the database, so cell type and time point are left out; the donor was told from shared clones.

This clonotype has only a few counts. The V call is TRBV3-1, the J call TRBJ2-1, with D hard to call. Germline V gives CDR1 LGHDT, CDR2 YNNKEL (reference sequence). The CDR3 runs 15 residues. V lost 4 bases and J 6 bases, leaving 16 bases between the germline ends. CDR3 coding DNA: TGTGCCAGCAGCCCCCGAAAGAAGGGCATCAATGAGCAGTTCTTC. It is translated as CASSPRKKGINEQFF.

The chain is built from TRBV11-1 and TRBJ2-1, with 7 positions matching TRBD1. Per the germline V gene, CDR1 is SGHAT and CDR2 is FQDESV (reference sequence). The CDR3 contains 14 residues. The ends lost 6 bases at V and 8 bases at J; junction bases unmatched: 10. The CDR3 protein is CASSSRQGWDEQFF. The CDR3 region has the DNA TGTGCCAGCAGTTCAAGACAGGGCTGGGATGAGCAGTTCTTC.

This clonotype was detected only a few times. V usage is TRBV14 and J usage is TRBJ2-3; no firm D call. The germline CDR1 and CDR2 sequences are SGHDN and FVKESK. V shed 4 bases and J shed 6 bases, with 11 bases lying between them. The CDR3 contains 13 residues. As DNA, the CDR3 is TGTGCCAGCAGCCTCGGTCTTGGGGATACGCAGTATTTT. It codes for CASSLGLGDTQYF.

The sample holds many counts of this clonotype. V and J are TRBV7-9 and TRBJ2-7, with 10 bases lining up with TRBD1. Per germline, CDR1 SEHNR and CDR2 FQNEAQ (reference sequence). Trimming at V came to 5 bases and at J to 3 bases, leaving 1 base not matched to a gene. This CDR3 is 13 amino acids long. This CDR3 reads CASSRDRGYEQYF. Here the CDR3 DNA reads TGTGCCAGCAGCCGGGACAGGGGCTACGAGCAGTACTTC. Variable domain in full (rest from reference TRBV7-9 and TRBJ2-7): DTGVSQNPRHKITKRGQNVTFRCDPISEHNRLYWYRQTLGQGPEFLTYFQNEAQLEKSRLLSDRFSAERPKGSFSTLEIQRTEQGDSAMYLCASSRDRGYEQYFGPGTRLTVT.

J is TRBJ1-1 and V is TRBV3-1; D may be TRBD1 (5 bases). The germline V and J ends were trimmed by 3 bases and 7 bases, with 12 bases remaining between them. Germline assignment: CDR1 LGHDT and CDR2 YNNKEL (reference sequence). The CDR3 covers 13 residues. For the CDR3, the DNA is TGTGCCAGCAGCCAGCCCGGGGACGTTGAAGCTTTCTTT. It codes for CASSQPGDVEAFF.

The V call is TRBV9, the J call TRBJ2-7, with D unresolved. Germline assignment: CDR1 SGDLS and CDR2 YYNGEE. The CDR3 loop spans 13 amino acids. Trimming took off 0 bases at V and 5 bases at J, with 9 bases between the two ends. The CDR3 region has the DNA TGTGCCAGCAGCGTAGAGCCTGGGAACGAGCAGTACTTC. Amino acid sequence: CASSVEPGNEQYF. The entire variable domain, with the rest obtained from reference TRBV9 and TRBJ2-7, is as follows: DSGVTQTPKHLITATGQRVTLRCSPRSGDLSVYWYQQSLDQGLQFLIQYYNGEERAKGNILERFSAQQFPDLHSELNLSSLELGDSALYFCASSVEPGNEQYFGPGTRLTVT.

The rearrangement links TRBV9 to TRBJ2-7; TRBD1 aligns across 7 bases. This CDR3 region has 14 residues. Looked up from germline, CDR1 is SGDLS and CDR2 is YYNGEE. The V gene end was trimmed by 2 bases and the J gene end by 0 bases; junction bases not matched to a gene: 2. DNA for the CDR3: TGTGCCAGCAGCGTGGGGACAGTCTCCTACGAGCAGTACTTC. As protein: CASSVGTVSYEQYF.

The gene calls are TRBV20-1 and TRBJ2-5; D unclear. Germline values: CDR1 DFQATT, CDR2 SNEGSKA (reference sequence). The length of the CDR3 is 13 residues. V lost 1 base to trimming and J lost 2 bases, with 8 bases between them. The CDR3 here is CSARVGPQETQYF. In DNA, the CDR3 is TGCAGTGCTAGAGTCGGGCCTCAAGAGACCCAGTACTTC.

This clonotype was observed a few times. The chain has TRBV4-1 and TRBJ2-7; D is tentatively TRBD1 or TRBD2 (5 bases each). The CDR3 totals 12 residues. In germline, CDR1 is MGHRA, CDR2 YSYEKL. Trimming removed 5 bases at V and 6 bases at J, with 11 bases between. Here the CDR3 reads CASSTGASEQYF. CDR3 sequence (DNA): TGCGCCAGCAGCACCGGGGCAAGCGAGCAGTACTTC.

The chain carries TRBV20-1 and TRBJ2-7; D remains unclear. The CDR3 consists of 14 residues. Trimming stripped 5 bases from V and 1 base from J, with 15 bases between. CDR1 is DFQATT and CDR2 is SNEGSKA in the germline V gene (reference sequence). CDR3 amino acids: CSALTPGLSYEQYF. DNA of the CDR3: TGCAGTGCTCTCACACCGGGTTTATCCTACGAGCAGTACTTC.

V usage is TRBV3-1 and J usage is TRBJ2-7; TRBD2 might be the D (6 bases). The CDR3 is 15 amino acids. Germline V gene lookup returns CDR1 LGHDT and CDR2 YNNKEL (reference sequence). V lost 3 bases, J lost 2 bases, and 14 bases lay in between. CDR3 nucleotides: TGTGCCAGCAGCCAGGTCGAGGGAGGCCCCTACGAGCAGTACTTC. Residues: CASSQVEGGPYEQYF.